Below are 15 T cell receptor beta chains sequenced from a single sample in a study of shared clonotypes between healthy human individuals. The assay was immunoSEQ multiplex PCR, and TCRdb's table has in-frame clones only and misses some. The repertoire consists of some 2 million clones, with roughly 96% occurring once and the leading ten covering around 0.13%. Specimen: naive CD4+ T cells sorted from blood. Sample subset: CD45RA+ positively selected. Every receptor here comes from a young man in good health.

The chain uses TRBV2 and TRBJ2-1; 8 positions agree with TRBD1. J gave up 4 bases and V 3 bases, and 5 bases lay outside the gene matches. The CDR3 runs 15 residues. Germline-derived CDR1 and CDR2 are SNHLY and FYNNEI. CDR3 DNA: TGTGCCAGCAGTGATGACAGGGGCGGGTACAATGAGCAGTTCTTC. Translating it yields CASSDDRGGYNEQFF.

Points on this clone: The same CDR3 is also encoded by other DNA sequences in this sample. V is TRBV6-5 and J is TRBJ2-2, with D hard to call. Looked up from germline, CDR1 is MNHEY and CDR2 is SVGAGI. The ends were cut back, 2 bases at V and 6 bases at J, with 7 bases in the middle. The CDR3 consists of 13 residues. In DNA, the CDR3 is TGTGCCAGCAGTTACGGCCGGGCCGGGGAGCTGTTTTTT. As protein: CASSYGRAGELFF.

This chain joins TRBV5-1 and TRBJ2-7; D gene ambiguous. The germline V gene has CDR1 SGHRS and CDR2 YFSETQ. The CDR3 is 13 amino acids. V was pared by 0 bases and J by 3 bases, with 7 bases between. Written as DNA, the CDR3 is TGCGCCAGCAGCTTGGCCGGATACTACGAGCAGTACTTC. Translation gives CASSLAGYYEQYF.

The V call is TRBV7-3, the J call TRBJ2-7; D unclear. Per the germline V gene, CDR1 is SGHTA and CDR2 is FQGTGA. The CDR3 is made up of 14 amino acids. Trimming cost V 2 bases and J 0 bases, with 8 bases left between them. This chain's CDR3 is CASSLGPISYEQYF. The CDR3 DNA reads TGTGCCAGCAGCTTAGGGCCGATCTCCTACGAGCAGTACTTC.

Here the CDR3 reads CAWSKENRQGYEQYF. The CDR3 nucleotides are TGTGCCTGGAGTAAGGAGAATCGGCAGGGCTACGAGCAGTACTTC. This rearrangement joins TRBV30 to TRBJ2-7, with a tentative D call TRBD1 (5 bases). Trimming removed 2 bases at V and 3 bases at J, with 17 bases between. In germline, CDR1 is GTSNPN, CDR2 SVGIG (reference sequence). The CDR3 covers 15 residues.

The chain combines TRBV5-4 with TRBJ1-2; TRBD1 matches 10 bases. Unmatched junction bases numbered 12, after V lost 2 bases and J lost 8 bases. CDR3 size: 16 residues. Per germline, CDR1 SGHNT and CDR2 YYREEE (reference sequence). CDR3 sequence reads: CASSLAGTGVGRGYTF. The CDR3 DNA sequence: TGTGCCAGCAGCTTAGCCGGGACAGGGGTCGGTAGGGGCTACACCTTC.

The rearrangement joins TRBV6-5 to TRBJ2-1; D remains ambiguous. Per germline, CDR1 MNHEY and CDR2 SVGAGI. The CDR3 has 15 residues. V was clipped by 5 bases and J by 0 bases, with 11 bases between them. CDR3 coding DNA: TGTGCCAGCAGTCCCGACGGGTACTCCTACAATGAGCAGTTCTTC. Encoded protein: CASSPDGYSYNEQFF.

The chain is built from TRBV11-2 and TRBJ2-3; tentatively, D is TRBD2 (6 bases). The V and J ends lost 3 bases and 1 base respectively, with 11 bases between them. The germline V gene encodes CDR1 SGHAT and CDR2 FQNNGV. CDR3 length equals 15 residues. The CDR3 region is CASSFGRRGTDTQYF. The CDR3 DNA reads TGTGCCAGCAGCTTTGGGCGGAGGGGCACAGATACGCAGTATTTT.

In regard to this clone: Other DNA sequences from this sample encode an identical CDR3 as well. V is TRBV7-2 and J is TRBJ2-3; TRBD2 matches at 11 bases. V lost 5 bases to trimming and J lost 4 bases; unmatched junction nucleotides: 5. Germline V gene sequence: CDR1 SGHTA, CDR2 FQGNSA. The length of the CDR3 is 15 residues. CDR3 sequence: CASSRGLAGSDTQYF. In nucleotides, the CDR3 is TGTGCCAGCAGCAGAGGACTAGCGGGCTCAGATACGCAGTATTTT.

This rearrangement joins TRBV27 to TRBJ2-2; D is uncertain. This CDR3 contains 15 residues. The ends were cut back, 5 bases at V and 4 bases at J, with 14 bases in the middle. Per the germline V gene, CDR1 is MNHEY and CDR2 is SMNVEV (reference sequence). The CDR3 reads CASSTRLGFTGELFF. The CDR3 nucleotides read TGTGCCAGCAGTACCCGACTCGGTTTCACCGGGGAGCTGTTTTTT.

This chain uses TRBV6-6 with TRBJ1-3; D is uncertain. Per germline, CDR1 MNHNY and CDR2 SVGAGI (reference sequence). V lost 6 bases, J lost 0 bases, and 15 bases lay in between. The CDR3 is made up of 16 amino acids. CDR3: CASSHGQQHSGNTIYF. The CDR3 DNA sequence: TGTGCCAGCAGCCACGGGCAGCAACACTCTGGAAACACCATATATTTT.

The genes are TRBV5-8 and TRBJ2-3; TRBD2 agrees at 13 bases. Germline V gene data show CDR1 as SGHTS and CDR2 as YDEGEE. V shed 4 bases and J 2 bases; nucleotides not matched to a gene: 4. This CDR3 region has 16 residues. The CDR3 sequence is CASSPGLAGDTDTQYF. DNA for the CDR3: TGTGCCAGCAGCCCCGGACTAGCGGGGGACACAGATACGCAGTATTTT.

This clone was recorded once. CDR3 loop: CASSPRQGGSSYNEQFF. CDR3 coding DNA: TGTGCCAGCAGCCCTCGACAGGGGGGAAGCTCCTACAATGAGCAGTTCTTC. V gene TRBV25-1 combines with J gene TRBJ2-1; 9 nucleotides align to TRBD1. This CDR3 is built from 17 residues. CDR1 is MGHDK and CDR2 is SYGVNS in the germline V gene. Trimming at V came to 6 bases and at J to 0 bases, leaving 9 bases not matched to a gene.

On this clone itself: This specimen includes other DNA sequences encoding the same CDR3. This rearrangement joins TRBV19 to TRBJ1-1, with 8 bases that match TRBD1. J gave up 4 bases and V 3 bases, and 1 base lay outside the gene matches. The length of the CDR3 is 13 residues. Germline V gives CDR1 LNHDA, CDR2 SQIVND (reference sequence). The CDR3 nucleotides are TGTGCCAGTAGTATCGACAGGGGCACTGAAGCTTTCTTT. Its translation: CASSIDRGTEAFF.

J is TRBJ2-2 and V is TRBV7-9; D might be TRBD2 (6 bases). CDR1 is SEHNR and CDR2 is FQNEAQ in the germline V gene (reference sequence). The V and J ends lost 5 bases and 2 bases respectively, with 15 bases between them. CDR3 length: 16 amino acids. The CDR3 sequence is CASSPGTSSNTGELFF. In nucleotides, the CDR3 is TGTGCCAGCAGCCCTGGCACTAGCTCAAACACCGGGGAGCTGTTTTTT.